This passage covers 16 T cell receptor beta chains from one sample sequenced in a study of T cell clonotyping in hematopoietic cell transplantation. Generated by immunoSEQ multiplex PCR, the TCRdb table keeps only in-frame clones and is missing some. In the table there are 5,500 to 7,000 clones, roughly 93% of which are singletons. This material consisted of peripheral blood mononuclear cells, taken 100 days after allogeneic stem cell transplant. The receptors derive from a female patient aged 45 to 65 who had an allogeneic stem cell transplant from a related donor, so the T cells may come from the graft donor. Some clones in this sample may be carry-over from other donors' samples.

This chain joins TRBV19 and TRBJ2-7, with 7 nucleotides matching TRBD2. The CDR3 has 14 residues. Germline CDR1 and CDR2: LNHDA and SQIVND (reference sequence). The V segment lost 4 bases and the J segment 5 bases; nucleotides outside the gene matches: 8. The CDR3 sequence is CASSKRLAGDEQYF. CDR3 bases: TGTGCCAGTAGTAAAAGACTGGCGGGGGACGAGCAGTACTTC.

The sample holds one count of this clone. The chain couples TRBV4-1 to TRBJ2-7; D is uncertain. V gave up 1 base and J gave up 1 base, with 17 bases separating them. Looked up from germline, CDR1 is MGHRA and CDR2 is YSYEKL. This CDR3 spans 17 amino acids. CDR3 residues: CASSQGGSASFSYEQYF. The CDR3, as DNA: TGCGCCAGCAGCCAAGGTGGTTCGGCCAGCTTTTCCTACGAGCAGTACTTC.

This chain links TRBV5-4 with TRBJ1-6; the D gene is possibly TRBD1 (6 bases). CDR1 SGHNT and CDR2 YYREEE come from the germline V gene (reference sequence). The V and J ends lost 3 bases and 0 bases respectively, with 10 bases between them. This CDR3 contains 16 residues. CDR3 protein: CASSSDRSSYNSPLHF. In DNA form, the CDR3 reads TGTGCCAGCAGCTCTGACAGGAGCTCCTATAATTCACCCCTCCACTTT.

The chain joins TRBV7-2 to TRBJ1-5; D remains unclear. The CDR3 consists of 13 residues. The germline V and J ends were trimmed by 1 base and 9 bases, with 10 bases remaining between them. Germline-derived CDR1 and CDR2 are SGHTA and FQGNSA. The CDR3, as DNA: TGTGCCAGCAGCTTAGTTGAGGGCGGGCCCCAGCATTTT. Translation: CASSLVEGGPQHF.

The chain has TRBV28 and TRBJ1-6; D is unclear. Germline CDR1 MDHEN, CDR2 SYDVKM. There are 13 residues in the CDR3. V lost 8 bases and J lost 6, with 11 bases in between. The CDR3 DNA is TGTGCCAGCTTACAACCCTCTAATTCACCCCTCCACTTT. Translation gives CASLQPSNSPLHF.

This clone was counted once. The rearrangement joins TRBV10-1 to TRBJ1-1, with a weak D call TRBD1 (6 bases). The CDR3 length is 15 residues. Germline V gene sequence: CDR1 WNHNN, CDR2 SYGVQD (reference sequence). V dropped 2 bases and J dropped 3 bases, with 13 bases sitting between them. In nucleotides, the CDR3 is TGCGCCAGCAGTGAGCGAGGGAGGGGGTACACTGAAGCTTTCTTT. Encoded protein: CASSERGRGYTEAFF.

V usage is TRBV29-1 and J usage is TRBJ1-2, with 7 bases that match TRBD1. The J segment lost 3 bases and the V segment lost 7 bases, leaving 2 bases of the junction unmatched. CDR1 and CDR2 (germline): SQVTM, ANQGSEA. CDR3 length: 11 residues. The CDR3 reads CSAGQDYGYTF. CDR3 DNA: TGCAGCGCCGGACAGGACTATGGCTACACCTTC.

V and J are TRBV4-1 and TRBJ1-2, with D possibly being TRBD1 (5 bases). The ends were cut back, 1 base at V and 5 bases at J, with 11 bases in the middle. The CDR3 has 14 amino acids. The germline gives CDR1 MGHRA, CDR2 YSYEKL. For the CDR3, the DNA is TGCGCCAGCAGCCAAGGATCGACAGCGTATGGCTACACCTTC. It codes for CASSQGSTAYGYTF.

This chain links TRBV29-1 with TRBJ2-7; 8 nucleotides agree with TRBD1. This CDR3 is built from 12 residues. Trimming removed 3 bases from V and 5 bases from J; junction bases left unmatched: 3. The germline gives CDR1 SQVTM, CDR2 ANQGSEA. In DNA, the CDR3 is TGCAGCGTTGATGACAGGGGTGACGAGCAGTACTTC. It translates to CSVDDRGDEQYF.

The J gene is TRBJ2-4, the V gene TRBV30; perhaps TRBD2 as D (7 bases). This CDR3 contains 15 residues. Trimming stripped 3 bases from V and 0 bases from J, with 12 bases between. CDR1 is GTSNPN and CDR2 is SVGIG in the germline V gene (reference sequence). The CDR3 loop is CAWRGGALAKNIQYF. DNA of the CDR3: TGTGCCTGGAGGGGGGGGGCTTTAGCCAAAAACATTCAGTACTTC.

The chain links TRBV18 to TRBJ1-1, with 9 bases lining up with TRBD1. V lost 5 bases, J lost 7 bases, and 2 bases stayed unmatched. Germline CDR1 is KGHSH and CDR2 is LQKENI. The CDR3 contains 12 residues. The CDR3 nucleotides are TGTGCCAGCTCATTGACAGGGGGTGAAGCTTTCTTT. This gives the protein CASSLTGGEAFF.

This chain connects TRBV7-9 to TRBJ1-5; D remains unclear. Trimming removed 2 bases at V and 0 bases at J, with 5 bases between. The CDR3 is made up of 14 amino acids. CDR1 and CDR2 from the germline V gene are SEHNR and FQNEAQ (reference sequence). The CDR3 region has the DNA TGTGCCAGCAGCTTACGGAATAGCAATCAGCCCCAGCATTTT. This encodes CASSLRNSNQPQHF.

The rearrangement links TRBV4-3 to TRBJ1-2; the D gene is possibly TRBD1 (6 bases). Between the trimmed V and J ends, which lost 4 bases and 3 bases, there was a span of 9 bases. There are 13 residues in the CDR3. CDR1 LGHNA and CDR2 YSLEER come from the germline V gene. The CDR3 loop reads CASSRGGHYGYTF. DNA of the CDR3: TGCGCCAGCAGCCGAGGGGGTCACTATGGCTACACCTTC.

V and J are TRBV4-2 and TRBJ2-7; TRBD2 matches 8 bases. Germline V gene lookup returns CDR1 LGHNA and CDR2 YNFKEQ. J was trimmed by 4 bases and V by 1 base; bases with no gene match: 6. This CDR3 contains 15 residues. This CDR3 is CASSQGTSGVYEQYF. DNA of the CDR3: TGTGCCAGCAGCCAAGGAACTAGCGGAGTTTACGAGCAGTACTTC.

This chain joins TRBV5-1 and TRBJ1-3, with a possible D match to TRBD1 (5 bases). Trimming shortened V by 4 bases and J by 0 bases, and 8 bases separated the two germline ends. The CDR3 has 14 amino acids. The germline V gene encodes CDR1 SGHRS and CDR2 YFSETQ. The CDR3 nucleotides read TGCGCCAGCAGCCTCGGGGGCTCTGGAAACACCATATATTTT. This encodes CASSLGGSGNTIYF.

CDR3 residues: CASSPGGGEWDFTF. CDR3 in DNA: TGCGCCAGCAGCCCCGGAGGGGGCGAGTGGGATTTCACCTTC. This sequence joins TRBV5-1 and TRBJ1-2, with TRBD1 matching over 7 bases. Germline V gene lookup returns CDR1 SGHRS and CDR2 YFSETQ. The J segment lost 13 bases and the V segment lost 4 bases, leaving 16 bases of the junction unmatched. The CDR3 covers 14 residues.